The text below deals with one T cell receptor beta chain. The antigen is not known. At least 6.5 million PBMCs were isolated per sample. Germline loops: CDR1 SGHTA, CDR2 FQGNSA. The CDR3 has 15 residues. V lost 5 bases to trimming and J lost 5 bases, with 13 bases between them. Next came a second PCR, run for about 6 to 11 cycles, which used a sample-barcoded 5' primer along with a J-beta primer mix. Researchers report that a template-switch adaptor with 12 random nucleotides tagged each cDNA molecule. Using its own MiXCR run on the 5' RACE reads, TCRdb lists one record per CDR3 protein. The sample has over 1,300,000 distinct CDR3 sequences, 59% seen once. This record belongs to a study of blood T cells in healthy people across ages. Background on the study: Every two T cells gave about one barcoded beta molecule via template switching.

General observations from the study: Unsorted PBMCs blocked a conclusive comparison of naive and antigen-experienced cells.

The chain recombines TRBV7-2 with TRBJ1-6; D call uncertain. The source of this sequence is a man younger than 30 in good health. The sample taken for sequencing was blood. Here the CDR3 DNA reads TGTGCCAGCAGCCCCCTCACAGTAAATAATTCACCCCTCCACTTT. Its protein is CASSPLTVNNSPLHF.